This T cell receptor (beta chain) was profiled in a study of cytomegalovirus exposure and HLA in healthy donors. The study, taken as a whole, reports: Highest at DRB1 and lowest at HLA-C, TCR association rates differed among HLA loci in a later analysis. Altogether, 164 TCR beta chains were recorded as cytomegalovirus-associated. TCR beta chain V- and J-gene trimming was linked, in a later analysis, to a missense variant in DCLRE1C.

Vbeta (60) and Jbeta (13) primers were used in the PCR. Produced via immunoSEQ multiplex PCR; TCRdb's table is partial and in-frame only. The sample has some 180,000 clones; roughly 84% are singletons. This clone came up a few times. Its matching antigen is unknown. The germline V gene encodes CDR1 WSHSY and CDR2 SAAADI. V was pared by 7 bases and J by 4 bases, with 7 bases of the junction left unmatched. The CDR3 loop spans 14 amino acids. Sequenced: PBMCs. The V call is TRBV10-2, the J call TRBJ2-7; 10 nucleotides agree with TRBD2. This clonotype was sampled from a girl aged 2 to 10 in good health and CMV-seropositive. The CDR3 nucleotides are TGCGCCAGCACCGGAACAGCGGGAGGGTACGAGCAGTACTTC. Protein: CASTGTAGGYEQYF.